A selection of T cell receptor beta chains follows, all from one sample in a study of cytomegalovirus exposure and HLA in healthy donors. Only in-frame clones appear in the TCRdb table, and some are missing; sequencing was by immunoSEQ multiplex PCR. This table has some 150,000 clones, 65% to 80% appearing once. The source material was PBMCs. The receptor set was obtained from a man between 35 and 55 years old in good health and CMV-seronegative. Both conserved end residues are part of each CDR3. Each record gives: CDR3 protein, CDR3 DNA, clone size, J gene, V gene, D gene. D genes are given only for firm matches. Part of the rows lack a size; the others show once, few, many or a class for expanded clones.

CASSLSGADEQFF,TGTGCCAGCAGCTTGTCAGGGGCTGATGAGCAGTTCTTC,.,TRBJ2-1,TRBV5-6,.
CASSDSTSGRYEQYF,TGTGCCAGCAGTGACTCAACTAGCGGGAGGTACGAGCAGTACTTC,.,TRBJ2-7,TRBV6-4,TRBD2
CSVASRGQETQYF,TGCAGCGTTGCCAGCCGGGGCCAAGAGACCCAGTACTTC,.,TRBJ2-5,TRBV29-1,.
CASTHTSGSFSYEQYF,TGTGCCAGCACACACACTAGCGGGAGTTTCTCCTACGAGCAGTACTTC,.,TRBJ2-7,TRBV7-9,TRBD2
CASSFPSSGSNEQFF,TGCGCCAGCAGCTTTCCTTCAAGCGGGAGCAATGAGCAGTTCTTC,.,TRBJ2-1,TRBV5-1,TRBD2
CSVVPGGMYEQYF,TGCAGCGTTGTGCCAGGGGGCATGTACGAGCAGTACTTC,once,TRBJ2-7,TRBV29-1,TRBD1
CASSLRGDGEKLFF,TGTGCCAGCAGCTTACGGGGGGACGGTGAAAAACTGTTTTTT,.,TRBJ1-4,TRBV7-9,.
CAWSVMGQGGYTF,TGTGCCTGGAGTGTAATGGGACAGGGGGGCTACACCTTC,few,TRBJ1-2,TRBV30,TRBD1
CASSVGLAGGNEQFF,TGCGCCAGCAGCGTAGGACTAGCGGGAGGCAATGAGCAGTTCTTC,.,TRBJ2-1,TRBV10-2,TRBD2
CASSYGGRAKRNEQFF,TGTGCCAGCAGTTACGGCGGGAGGGCCAAACGCAATGAGCAGTTCTTC,few,TRBJ2-1,TRBV6-6,TRBD2
CASSHRVGNTDTQYF,TGTGCCAGCAGCCACAGGGTTGGAAACACAGATACGCAGTATTTT,.,TRBJ2-3,TRBV28,.
CASSPAGGGSIYEQYF,TGCGCCAGCAGCCCTGCGGGGGGCGGGAGCATCTACGAGCAGTACTTC,.,TRBJ2-7,TRBV5-1,TRBD2
CASSPRSGDGNQYF,TGCGCCAGCAGCCCCCGGTCGGGGGATGGAAATCAGTACTTC,.,TRBJ2-5,TRBV5-1,.
CASSIGASGVAYNEQFF,TGTGCCAGTAGTATTGGAGCTAGCGGGGTGGCCTACAATGAGCAGTTCTTC,.,TRBJ2-1,TRBV19,TRBD2
CASSYLGDTQYF,TGTGCCAGCAGCTACCTCGGGGATACGCAGTATTTT,.,TRBJ2-3,TRBV27,.
CASSFRPDGQGNQPQHF,TGCGCCAGCAGCTTTAGACCCGATGGACAGGGCAATCAGCCCCAGCATTTT,.,TRBJ1-5,TRBV5-1,TRBD1
CASSLIHSSGANVLTF,TGTGCCAGCAGTTTAATACACAGCTCTGGGGCCAACGTCCTGACTTTC,.,TRBJ2-6,TRBV28,.
CSVRRRGTEAFF,TGCAGCGTCCGGAGACGTGGCACTGAAGCTTTCTTT,few,TRBJ1-1,TRBV29-1,.
CASSLTGLGEKLFF,TGTGCCAGCAGTTTAACAGGCCTGGGAGAAAAACTGTTTTTT,.,TRBJ1-4,TRBV28,.
CASSLAQWTGVGETQYF,TGTGCCAGCAGTTTAGCCCAGTGGACGGGAGTGGGTGAGACCCAGTACTTC,.,TRBJ2-5,TRBV28,.
CASSRRGGSLTGELFF,TGTGCCAGCAGCCGTCGTGGCGGGAGCCTCACCGGGGAGCTGTTTTTT,.,TRBJ2-2,TRBV14,TRBD2
CATSRDLAGGHNEQFF,TGTGCCACCAGCAGAGATCTAGCGGGAGGGCACAATGAGCAGTTCTTC,.,TRBJ2-1,TRBV15,TRBD2
CASSYSSDSPLHF,TGTGCCAGCAGTTACTCGAGTGATTCACCCCTCCACTTT,.,TRBJ1-6,TRBV6-5,.
CASSPPGTVGANVLTF,TGTGCCAGCAGTCCCCCCGGGACAGTTGGGGCCAACGTCCTGACTTTC,once,TRBJ2-6,TRBV28,TRBD1
CASSFRLAGGAETQYF,TGTGCCAGCAGCTTTCGACTAGCGGGAGGAGCAGAGACCCAGTACTTC,.,TRBJ2-5,TRBV5-4,TRBD2
CASSLDMAGGNEQFF,TGTGCCAGCAGCTTGGATATGGCTGGGGGGAATGAGCAGTTCTTC,.,TRBJ2-1,TRBV5-5,.
CSASRRGEQFF,TGCAGTGCCTCCCGGCGGGGGGAGCAGTTCTTC,.,TRBJ2-1,TRBV20-1,TRBD2
CSVENRATDTQYF,TGCAGCGTTGAAAACAGGGCAACAGATACGCAGTATTTT,.,TRBJ2-3,TRBV29-1,.
CASSLRSGNEQFF,TGTGCCAGCAGCTTAAGATCCGGGAATGAGCAGTTCTTC,.,TRBJ2-1,TRBV5-4,.
CASSLSVRGTTEAFF,TGTGCCAGCAGTTTGTCAGTCAGGGGGACCACTGAAGCTTTCTTT,.,TRBJ1-1,TRBV27,TRBD1
CASSLKDGRAYEQYF,TGTGCCAGCAGCTTAAAGGACGGGAGGGCCTACGAGCAGTACTTC,.,TRBJ2-7,TRBV13,TRBD2
CASTGILDSGDTQYF,TGTGCCAGCACTGGAATACTAGACTCAGGAGATACGCAGTATTTT,.,TRBJ2-3,TRBV2,.
CASSIVAGELFF,TGTGCCAGTAGTATTGTCGCCGGGGAGCTGTTTTTT,.,TRBJ2-2,TRBV19,.
CASSPHREQPQHF,TGTGCCAGCAGCCCTCACAGGGAACAGCCCCAGCATTTT,.,TRBJ1-5,TRBV6-5,.
CASSWDRGFQPQHF,TGTGCCAGCAGTTGGGACAGGGGATTTCAGCCCCAGCATTTT,.,TRBJ1-5,TRBV6-6,TRBD1
CASSLPTTGYNIQYF,TGTGCCAGCAGCTTACCCACTACAGGGTACAACATTCAGTACTTC,.,TRBJ2-4,TRBV7-2,.
CASSVDPPQGARDEQYF,TGTGCCAGCAGCGTAGACCCCCCGCAGGGGGCTCGCGACGAGCAGTACTTC,few,TRBJ2-7,TRBV9,TRBD1
CASSARRADTEAFF,TGTGCCAGCAGTGCAAGGAGGGCTGACACTGAAGCTTTCTTT,.,TRBJ1-1,TRBV6-1,.